The clone carrying this T cell receptor (beta chain) occurred a few times. An assay was performed, and its level was deep. Only in-frame clones appear in the TCRdb table, and some are missing; sequencing was by immunoSEQ multiplex PCR. The sample contains roughly 700,000 clones, approximately 74% of which appear only once. The sample is drawn from a study of shared clonotypes between healthy human individuals. This CDR3 contains 14 residues. Between the trimmed V and J ends, which lost 6 bases and 11 bases, there was a span of 20 bases. Germline V lookup: CDR1 LNHDA, CDR2 SQIVND (reference sequence). Sequencing was performed on memory CD4+ T cells sorted from blood. Subset defined: CD45RA-negative fraction. V and J are TRBV19 and TRBJ1-5; possible D gene TRBD1, 6 bases. The source of this sequence is a woman in her 30s in good health. The CDR3 loop reads CASSGDRLSLAQHF. In nucleotides, the CDR3 is TGTGCCAGTAGCGGCGACAGGCTTAGTTTGGCCCAGCATTTT.